The 32 T cell receptor beta chains below come from one sample, sequenced in a study of T cell responses to AZD1222 COVID-19 vaccine. The table came from immunoSEQ multiplex PCR; TCRdb's copy has only in-frame clones and leaves some out. Of 45,000 to 70,000 clones in the sample, around 88% were seen once. The starting material was peripheral blood, obtained on day 0 of AZD1222 vaccination. The receptors come from an adult in good health.

The chain is built from TRBV7-3 and TRBJ2-3, with 10 bases matching TRBD2. The CDR3 loop spans 18 amino acids. Germline V gene sequence: CDR1 SGHTA, CDR2 FQGTGA. V was clipped by 2 bases and J by 4 bases; unmatched bases: 12. CDR3 DNA: TGTGCCAGCAGCTTACGGACTAGCGGTCGAAGGTTTCCAGATACGCAGTATTTT. Protein sequence: CASSLRTSGRRFPDTQYF.

The V and J genes are TRBV3-1 (or the pseudogene TRBV3-2) and TRBJ1-2; D is ambiguous. This CDR3 spans 13 amino acids. Looked up from germline, CDR1 is LGHDT and CDR2 is YNNKEL (reference sequence). Deletions cut 4 bases from V and 4 bases from J, with 10 bases between. CDR3 amino acids: CASSPEGRYGYTF. The CDR3, as DNA: TGTGCCAGCAGCCCAGAAGGGCGCTATGGCTACACCTTC.

V is TRBV24-1 and J is TRBJ2-1; no clear D. In germline, CDR1 is KGHDR, CDR2 SFDVKD. The CDR3 spans 13 residues. Trimming left V 0 bases short and J 5 bases short, with 4 bases between. CDR3 bases: TGTGCCACCAGTGATTTGGCCGACAATGAGCAGTTCTTC. Encoded protein: CATSDLADNEQFF.

The V gene is TRBV11-2, the J gene TRBJ2-3; no clear D gene. This CDR3 is built from 12 residues. Looked up from germline, CDR1 is SGHAT and CDR2 is FQNNGV. The V end was cut by 5 bases, the J end by 1 base, with 4 bases between. The CDR3 DNA is TGTGCCAGCAGCGGCCGCACAGATACGCAGTATTTT. Protein sequence: CASSGRTDTQYF.

The chain has TRBV28 and TRBJ1-2; D gene uncertain. This CDR3 has 12 residues. The germline V and J ends were trimmed by 3 bases and 7 bases, with 9 bases remaining between them. CDR1 and CDR2 from the germline V gene are MDHEN and SYDVKM. The CDR3 DNA is TGTGCCAGCAGTTTGAGGAGTTTTGGCTACACCTTC. It translates to CASSLRSFGYTF.

The chain joins TRBV4-1 to TRBJ2-2; D possibly corresponds to TRBD1 (6 bases). Germline loops: CDR1 MGHRA, CDR2 YSYEKL. V was trimmed by 2 bases and J by 5 bases, leaving 12 bases between them. This CDR3 region has 15 residues. The CDR3 bases are TGCGCCAGCAGCCAACAGGGGTTACCGACCGGGGAGCTGTTTTTT. This translates into CASSQQGLPTGELFF.

This chain uses TRBV6-5 with TRBJ1-1; no clear D. Germline CDR1 reads MNHEY; CDR2 reads SVGAGI. The CDR3 sequence is 15 residues long. Between the trimmed V and J ends, which lost 6 bases and 5 bases, there was a span of 19 bases. In nucleotides, the CDR3 is TGTGCCAGCAGCAACGGGTCGCCGGCCAGGACTGAAGCTTTCTTT. Translation gives CASSNGSPARTEAFF.

The gene calls are TRBV27 and TRBJ1-2, with D hard to call. Trimming took 5 bases from V and 3 from J, leaving 22 bases between them. This CDR3 region has 17 residues. The germline V gene encodes CDR1 MNHEY and CDR2 SMNVEV (reference sequence). The CDR3 protein is CASSPPPVPVDYYGYTF. The CDR3 nucleotides read TGTGCCAGCAGTCCACCACCGGTTCCGGTTGATTACTATGGCTACACCTTC.

This clone was seen a single time. The J gene is TRBJ1-5, the V gene TRBV10-3; unclear D gene. V lost 8 bases and J 5 bases, leaving 13 bases between the germline ends. CDR1 and CDR2 from the germline V gene are ENHRY and SYGVKD. The CDR3 spans 13 residues. The CDR3 bases are TGTGCCATCGGTAGGGAGTCTTATCAGCCCCAGCATTTT. This translates into CAIGRESYQPQHF.

The rearrangement uses TRBV19 and TRBJ1-5; possible D gene TRBD1, 6 bases. Germline V gene sequence: CDR1 LNHDA, CDR2 SQIVND (reference sequence). The CDR3 is 13 residues long. Deletions cut 8 bases from V and 4 bases from J, with 12 bases between. The CDR3 DNA reads TGTGCCAGTGGCGGGGACAAGAATCAGCCCCAGCATTTT. Amino acids: CASGGDKNQPQHF.

V is TRBV12-5 and J is TRBJ2-1; D uncertain. This CDR3 has 13 amino acids. The germline CDR1 and CDR2 sequences are LGHNT and FRNRAP. V was cut by 6 bases and J by 8 bases, with 14 bases left in between. The CDR3 protein is CASGTPLIDEQFF. The CDR3 DNA reads as TGTGCTAGTGGAACCCCGCTTATCGATGAGCAGTTCTTC.

The rearrangement links TRBV5-1 to TRBJ2-7; D not certain. Germline CDR1 SGHRS, CDR2 YFSETQ. V was pared by 4 bases and J by 2 bases, with 7 bases between. The CDR3 contains 12 residues. CDR3 bases: TGCGCCAGCAGCCGTAGTACCTACGAGCAGTACTTC. This sequence encodes CASSRSTYEQYF.

This chain uses TRBV7-6 with TRBJ2-7; 7 bases align to TRBD1. The V and J ends lost 4 bases and 6 bases, in that order; junction bases with no gene match: 6. CDR1 is SGHVS, CDR2 FNYEAQ, per germline. This CDR3 is 13 amino acids long. CDR3 protein: CASSSTGNGEQYF. The CDR3 DNA follows: TGTGCCAGCAGCTCGACAGGGAATGGCGAGCAGTACTTC.

The chain employs TRBV14 and TRBJ1-4; TRBD1 matches 7 bases. The CDR3 sequence is 18 residues long. The V gene's germline CDR1 is SGHDN and CDR2 FVKESK. V shed 1 base, J shed 3 bases, and the junction held 11 bases outside the gene matches. DNA of the CDR3: TGTGCCAGCAGCCAAGGAGGCTTATACAGGGGTTCTAATGAAAAACTGTTTTTT. This translates into CASSQGGLYRGSNEKLFF.

The chain recombines TRBV28 with TRBJ2-7, with 10 bases fitting TRBD1. Germline CDR1 is MDHEN and CDR2 is SYDVKM. V shed 2 bases and J 3 bases; nucleotides not matched to a gene: 7. This CDR3 has 16 amino acids. Here the CDR3 reads CASSLGGQGLIYEQYF. The CDR3 coding sequence is TGTGCCAGCAGTTTAGGGGGACAGGGGTTAATCTACGAGCAGTACTTC.

The chain carries TRBV7-2 and TRBJ2-7; 7 bases agree with TRBD2. The germline V gene encodes CDR1 SGHTA and CDR2 FQGNSA. The CDR3 has 15 residues. V trimming: 0 bases; J trimming: 0 bases; junction bases outside the gene matches: 2. CDR3 residues: CASSLAGGFSYEQYF. The CDR3 bases are TGTGCCAGCAGCTTAGCGGGAGGGTTCTCCTACGAGCAGTACTTC.

This clone came up a few times. This chain links TRBV6-4 with TRBJ2-7; a possible D gene is TRBD2 (6 bases). V shed 6 bases and J shed 1 base, with 10 bases lying between them. Germline CDR1 reads MRHNA; CDR2 reads SNTAGT. The CDR3 runs 13 residues. CDR3 amino acids: CASRASASYEQYF. For the CDR3, the DNA is TGTGCCAGCAGGGCTAGCGCTTCCTACGAGCAGTACTTC.

In its sample, this clone was seen a few times. The chain has TRBV3-1 (or the pseudogene TRBV3-2) and TRBJ2-5; 10 nucleotides line up with TRBD2. J lost 5 bases, V lost 3 bases, and 0 bases had no gene match. The CDR3 is made up of 13 amino acids. CDR1 is LGHDT, CDR2 YNNKEL, per germline (reference sequence). CDR3 nucleotides: TGTGCCAGCAGCCATAGCGGGAGGGAGACCCAGTACTTC. It codes for CASSHSGRETQYF.

This chain connects TRBV5-6 to TRBJ1-1, with D perhaps matching TRBD1 (5 bases). The germline gives CDR1 SGHDT, CDR2 YYEEEE. Trimming removed 3 bases from V and 8 bases from J, with 8 bases in between. The CDR3 runs to 11 residues. CDR3 protein: CASSYDSEAFF. In nucleotides, the CDR3 is TGTGCCAGCAGCTATGACAGCGAAGCTTTCTTT.

This chain uses TRBV9 with TRBJ2-7; D may be TRBD1 (5 bases). V lost 4 bases to trimming and J lost 2 bases, with 16 bases between them. CDR1 and CDR2 from the germline V gene are SGDLS and YYNGEE. The CDR3 has 15 amino acids. The chain's CDR3 is CASSLTDKNPYEQYF. CDR3 nucleotides: TGTGCCAGCAGCCTGACGGACAAAAACCCCTACGAGCAGTACTTC.

The chain couples TRBV4-3 to TRBJ2-1; tentative D call: TRBD2 (6 bases). Per germline, CDR1 LGHNA and CDR2 YSLEER. Trimming took 0 bases from V and 2 from J, leaving 14 bases between them. CDR3 length: 17 amino acids. The CDR3 bases are TGCGCCAGCAGCCAAGATGGTGCTAGCGTCACCTACAATGAGCAGTTCTTC. The encoded protein is CASSQDGASVTYNEQFF.

The gene calls are TRBV7-2 and TRBJ1-5; weak D call: TRBD1 (6 bases). The CDR3 sequence is 14 residues long. Between the trimmed V and J ends, which lost 5 bases and 4 bases, there was a span of 12 bases. Germline values: CDR1 SGHTA, CDR2 FQGNSA. The CDR3 nucleotides are TGTGCCAGCAGCCTGGACAGTTGGAATCAGCCCCAGCATTTT. Translation gives CASSLDSWNQPQHF.

The gene calls are TRBV14 and TRBJ1-2; D is undetermined. Germline assignment: CDR1 SGHDN and CDR2 FVKESK. V shed 4 bases and J shed 7 bases, with 13 bases lying between them. This CDR3 is built from 13 residues. The CDR3 bases are TGTGCCAGCAGCCCAACTATGACCGGTGGCTACACCTTC. Its protein product is CASSPTMTGGYTF.

The gene calls are TRBV28 and TRBJ1-5; D is possibly TRBD1 (6 bases). The CDR3 sequence is 17 residues long. Germline CDR1 and CDR2: MDHEN and SYDVKM. Trimming left V 6 bases short and J 4 bases short, with 22 bases between. CDR3 nucleotides: TGTGCCAGCAGGCAACGGCAGGGGTTGTGGGGAAATCAGCCCCAGCATTTT. It translates to CASRQRQGLWGNQPQHF.

The V gene is TRBV3-1 (or the pseudogene TRBV3-2), the J gene TRBJ1-1; 7 bases agree with TRBD1. Germline V CDR1 and CDR2: LGHDT, YNNKEL (reference sequence). The CDR3 is 17 residues long. The J segment lost 11 bases and the V segment lost 0 bases, leaving 18 bases of the junction unmatched. The CDR3 protein is CASSQDSLRSVQGRAFF. The CDR3 coding sequence is TGTGCCAGCAGCCAAGATTCTCTACGATCGGTACAGGGGAGGGCTTTCTTT.

The genes are TRBV20-1 and TRBJ1-5; 7 bases map to TRBD1. CDR1 is DFQATT and CDR2 is SNEGSKA in the germline V gene (reference sequence). The CDR3 runs to 15 residues. V trimming: 3 bases; J trimming: 0 bases; junction bases outside the gene matches: 5. The CDR3 reads CSASQGDYSNQPQHF. The CDR3 DNA follows: TGCAGTGCTAGTCAGGGGGATTATAGCAATCAGCCCCAGCATTTT.

The V gene is TRBV5-1, the J gene TRBJ2-7, with 7 bases lining up with TRBD2. Germline assignment: CDR1 SGHRS and CDR2 YFSETQ. V was pared by 1 base and J by 3 bases, with 7 bases of the junction left unmatched. The CDR3 has 15 residues. The CDR3 here is CASSLTSGTNYEQYF. The CDR3 DNA is TGCGCCAGCAGCTTGACGAGCGGGACGAACTACGAGCAGTACTTC.

The chain has TRBV5-8 and TRBJ2-3; TRBD1 aligns across 9 bases. The V segment lost 0 bases and the J segment 5 bases; nucleotides outside the gene matches: 7. Germline V gene data show CDR1 as SGHTS and CDR2 as YDEGEE. CDR3 length: 16 amino acids. For the CDR3, the DNA is TGTGCCAGCAGCTTGGAACCGGGACAGGGATTAGATACGCAGTATTTT. Protein product: CASSLEPGQGLDTQYF. Supplemented by reference TRBV5-8 and TRBJ2-3, the full variable domain reads EAGVTQSPTHLIKTRGQQATLRCSPISGHTSVYWYQQALGLGLQFLLWYDEGEERNRGNFPPRFSGRQFPNYSSELNVNALELEDSALYLCASSLEPGQGLDTQYFGPGTRLTVL.

This clone was seen only a few times. This chain connects TRBV23-1 to TRBJ1-5; 9 bases are shared with TRBD1. TRBV23-1 is an ORF, with its function uncertain. Losses at the gene ends were 0 bases for V and 0 bases for J; bases not matched to a gene: 3. The CDR3 is made up of 17 amino acids. The CDR3 sequence is CASSQSTGGYSNQPQHF. The CDR3 DNA sequence: TGCGCCAGCAGTCAATCGACAGGGGGATATAGCAATCAGCCCCAGCATTTT.

The rearrangement uses TRBV20-1 and TRBJ2-7; D unclear. Germline CDR1 reads DFQATT; CDR2 reads SNEGSKA (reference sequence). This CDR3 has 12 amino acids. Trimming removed 3 bases at V and 5 bases at J, with 11 bases between. This chain's CDR3 is CSASWVADEQYF. CDR3 DNA: TGCAGTGCTAGTTGGGTGGCGGACGAGCAGTACTTC.

The gene calls are TRBV4-3 and TRBJ2-1; D is possibly TRBD1 or TRBD2 (5 bases each). CDR3 length equals 16 residues. Germline lookup yields CDR1 LGHNA and CDR2 YSLEER. Trimming took 0 bases from V and 4 from J, leaving 13 bases between them. The CDR3 is CASSQDLGVWYNEQFF. The CDR3, as DNA: TGCGCCAGCAGCCAAGATCTGGGGGTGTGGTACAATGAGCAGTTCTTC.

This clone came up a few times. The V gene is TRBV10-2, the J gene TRBJ2-5; no clear D. This CDR3 region has 11 residues. Per germline, CDR1 WSHSY and CDR2 SAAADI. The ends were cut back, 8 bases at V and 5 bases at J, with 9 bases in the middle. The CDR3 DNA sequence: TGCGCCAGCGGGATAGGGGAGACCCAGTACTTC. Its protein is CASGIGETQYF.